This note documents a single T cell receptor (beta chain) sequence. What it recognizes is unknown. These data belong to a study of CD8+ T cells in alopecia areata. Study conclusions and caveats: Affected lesional scalp, above all in alopecia totalis/universalis, was more clonal than normal scalp. Patients displayed less clarity in TCR sharing than mice, a finding possibly related to HLA.

The authors extracted RNA and reverse transcribed it into cDNA as the sequencing template. Produced via immunoSEQ multiplex PCR; TCRdb's table is partial and in-frame only. The sample has 110,000 to 150,000 clones; about 60% are singletons. Per germline, CDR1 SGHTA and CDR2 FQGNSA. The V gene end was trimmed by 5 bases and the J gene end by 1 base; junction bases not matched to a gene: 5. This CDR3 has 16 amino acids. Patients with alopecia areata provided lesional scalp punch biopsies as well as peripheral blood. The sequence was collected from a human donor with alopecia areata. The specimen was CD4+ T cells sorted from blood, collected at week 0. The chain has TRBV7-2 and TRBJ2-2, with 9 bases identical to TRBD1. The DNA of the CDR3 is TGTGCCAGCAGCGCTCGACAGGGGGTGAACACCGGGGAGCTGTTTTTT. This translates into CASSARQGVNTGELFF.